These T cell receptor beta chains were read from a single sample in a study of spatial heterogeneity in lung cancer. TCRdb redid the calling of the 5' RACE reads with MiXCR, one entry per CDR3 protein. Altogether over 95,000 distinct CDR3 sequences are present, 11% being singletons, with the ten largest covering roughly 24%. Sequenced here: PBMCs, sampled at follow-up. These receptors were obtained from a female donor with early-stage non-small cell lung cancer. The CDR3 runs from the conserved cysteine through the conserved F or W. D genes are given only for firm matches. Only some rows state a clone size, as once, few, many or a class for expanded clones.

abundance	d_gene	v_gene	j_gene	CDR3aa	CDR3nt
few	.	TRBV2	TRBJ2-3	CASSDFRAGADTQYF	TGTGCCAGCAGTGACTTCAGGGCCGGTGCAGATACGCAGTATTTT
.	TRBD1	TRBV2	TRBJ1-5	CASSEGQPNQPQHF	TGTGCCAGCAGTGAGGGACAGCCCAATCAGCCCCAGCATTTT
many	.	TRBV2	TRBJ2-3	CASSQGMTDTQYF	TGTGCCAGTTCACAGGGTATGACAGATACGCAGTATTTT
.	TRBD2	TRBV7-6	TRBJ2-4	CASSPGTSTGLAGNIQYF	TGTGCCAGCAGCCCGGGGACAAGCACGGGACTAGCGGGAAACATTCAGTACTTC
few	.	TRBV5-1	TRBJ2-7	CASSGSSLSYEQYF	TGCGCCAGCAGCGGCTCTAGCCTTTCCTACGAGCAGTACTTC
many	.	TRBV27	TRBJ1-2	CASRRAQTNYGYTF	TGTGCCAGCAGGCGGGCCCAGACCAACTATGGCTACACCTTC
few	.	TRBV18	TRBJ2-7	CASSPQSSYEQYF	TGTGCCAGCTCACCCCAAAGCTCCTACGAGCAGTACTTC
.	.	TRBV25-1	TRBJ2-7	CARGGQREDHEQYF	TGTGCCAGGGGGGGGCAGCGGGAAGACCACGAGCAGTACTTC
.	.	TRBV29-1	TRBJ1-1	CSVEGGVTEAFF	TGCAGCGTTGAAGGAGGGGTCACTGAAGCTTTCTTT
many	TRBD2	TRBV5-1	TRBJ2-3	CASNSGIADTQYF	TGCGCCAGCAATAGCGGGATCGCAGATACGCAGTATTTT
.	.	TRBV29-1	TRBJ1-2	CSVLQESYGYTF	TGCAGCGTTCTACAGGAGTCCTATGGCTACACCTTC
few	.	TRBV3-1	TRBJ2-2	CASSQRVPGELFF	TGTGCCAGCAGCCAAAGGGTTCCCGGGGAGCTGTTTTTT
few	TRBD1	TRBV14	TRBJ2-7	CASSRRDRGPYEQYF	TGTGCCAGCAGCCGCCGGGACAGGGGCCCCTACGAGCAGTACTTC
many	.	TRBV11-3	TRBJ2-1	CASSARDFGSYNEQFF	TGTGCCAGCAGCGCCCGGGACTTCGGCTCCTACAATGAGCAGTTCTTC
few	.	TRBV14	TRBJ2-3	CASSLDRSSTDTQYF	TGTGCCAGCAGCCTCGACAGGTCTAGCACAGATACGCAGTATTTT
.	TRBD2	TRBV20-1	TRBJ2-5	CSAPNYLAGVGETQYF	TGCAGTGCTCCTAACTACTTAGCGGGAGTTGGAGAGACCCAGTACTTC
.	TRBD1	TRBV24-1	TRBJ2-5	CATSDYATGLETQYF	TGTGCCACCAGTGATTACGCGACAGGGTTGGAGACCCAGTACTTC
many	.	TRBV18	TRBJ2-7	CASSQDSYEQYF	TGTGCCAGCTCACAAGACTCCTACGAGCAGTACTTC
.	.	TRBV18	TRBJ1-3	CASSATGSGNTIYF	TGTGCCAGCTCAGCAACAGGGTCCGGAAACACCATATATTTT
many	.	TRBV28	TRBJ2-3	CASSLLSAGHTDTQYF	TGTGCCAGCAGTTTATTGTCAGCGGGACACACAGATACGCAGTATTTT
.	TRBD1	TRBV6-2/TRBV6-3	TRBJ1-5	CASSYSRRQGALSNQPQHF	TGTGCCAGCAGTTACTCACGACGACAGGGGGCCTTGAGCAATCAGCCCCAGCATTTT
few	TRBD2	TRBV28	TRBJ2-1	CASIEKTSANEQFF	TGTGCCAGCATTGAAAAGACTAGCGCGAATGAGCAGTTCTTC
many	TRBD1	TRBV28	TRBJ2-7	CASSRSGQGTNEQYF	TGTGCCAGCAGCCGCTCGGGACAGGGTACCAACGAGCAGTACTTC
few	TRBD1	TRBV3-1	TRBJ2-3	CASSQGTGKTDTQYF	TGTGCCAGCAGCCAAGGGACAGGGAAAACAGATACGCAGTATTTT
many	.	TRBV20-1	TRBJ2-1	CSARRGTGGWFF	TGCAGTGCTAGAAGAGGGACTGGGGGTTGGTTCTTC
many	TRBD1	TRBV6-2/TRBV6-3	TRBJ1-1	CASRTGVEAFF	TGTGCCAGCAGGACAGGGGTTGAAGCTTTCTTT